The T cell receptor (beta chain) under discussion was sequenced for a study of cytomegalovirus exposure and HLA in healthy donors. Notes on the study in general: The records held CMV serostatus as the only immune exposure information.

Details on this clone: Its target is unknown.

The CDR3 consists of 19 residues. The germline gives CDR1 GTSNPN, CDR2 SVGIG (reference sequence). V was trimmed by 2 bases and J by 2 bases, leaving 27 bases between them. The PCR ran on 60 Vbeta and 13 Jbeta primers. Generated by immunoSEQ multiplex PCR, the TCRdb table keeps only in-frame clones and is missing some. This sample contains under 200,000 clones. This sequence joins TRBV30 and TRBJ1-2, with D perhaps matching TRBD1 (5 bases). Sequencing was performed on PBMCs. The clonotype originates from a man aged 25-45 years in good health and CMV-seronegative. CDR3 loop: CAWSTGLRDSSASNYGYTF. CDR3 DNA sequence: TGTGCCTGGAGTACCGGTCTCAGGGATTCTTCCGCTTCCAACTATGGCTACACCTTC.